This T cell receptor beta chain is drawn from a study of CD8+ T cells in alopecia areata. It was cDNA, reverse transcribed from extracted RNA, that served as the sequencing template. Generated by immunoSEQ multiplex PCR, the TCRdb table keeps only in-frame clones and is missing some. The sample records 50,000 to 70,000 clones, roughly 45% being singletons. V lost 5 bases and J lost 2; bases outside the gene matches: 13. The CDR3 consists of 17 residues. Germline values: CDR1 SEHNR, CDR2 FQNEAQ (reference sequence). Peripheral blood samples and lesional scalp punch biopsies were obtained from alopecia areata patients.

This TCR was sampled from a human donor with alopecia areata. This chain connects TRBV7-9 to TRBJ2-5, with 8 nucleotides matching TRBD2. Input material: NKG2D-low CD8+ T cells sorted from blood. Written as DNA, the CDR3 is TGTGCCAGCAGCGATCTACCTAGCGGGCAAACACAAGAGACCCAGTACTTC. Protein product: CASSDLPSGQTQETQYF.